The rows below give T cell receptor beta chains drawn from one sample of a study of OX40 agonist ivuxolimab in advanced cancers. The repertoire was sequenced with immunoSEQ multiplex PCR; TCRdb's copy has only in-frame clones and lacks some. The table lists 60,000 or so clones, approximately 83% of them singletons. The specimen was CD4+ or CD8+ T cells sorted from blood, collected in a trial of the OX40 agonist ivuxolimab. All receptors come from an adult with an advanced solid tumor such as melanoma, head and neck, liver or kidney cancer. The CDR3 runs from the conserved cysteine through the conserved F or W. The D gene is left open where the match is weak. Clone size is given for some rows only: seen once, a few or many times, or a class if the clone is expanded.

v_gene: TRBV6-5; j_gene: TRBJ1-5; d_gene: NA; abundance: NA; CDR3aa: CASSAMRDRNQPQHF; CDR3nt: TGTGCCAGCAGTGCCATGCGGGACCGCAATCAGCCCCAGCATTTT
v_gene: TRBV4-1; j_gene: TRBJ2-2; d_gene: TRBD2; abundance: NA; CDR3aa: CASSRGLAGTNTGELFF; CDR3nt: TGCGCCAGCAGCCGAGGACTAGCGGGGACGAACACCGGGGAGCTGTTTTTT
v_gene: TRBV6-4; j_gene: TRBJ2-1; d_gene: NA; abundance: NA; CDR3aa: CASSESPRSYNEQFF; CDR3nt: TGTGCCAGCAGTGAAAGCCCCCGCTCCTACAATGAGCAGTTCTTC
v_gene: TRBV6-1; j_gene: TRBJ1-4; d_gene: TRBD1; abundance: once; CDR3aa: CASSNWDRVEEKLFF; CDR3nt: TGTGCCAGCAGTAACTGGGACAGGGTAGAAGAAAAACTGTTTTTT
v_gene: TRBV27; j_gene: TRBJ1-2; d_gene: NA; abundance: NA; CDR3aa: CASSPSETGHYGYTF; CDR3nt: TGTGCCAGCAGCCCTTCCGAGACGGGCCACTATGGCTACACCTTC
v_gene: TRBV9; j_gene: TRBJ1-3; d_gene: NA; abundance: NA; CDR3aa: CASTTSGNTIYF; CDR3nt: TGTGCCAGCACAACTTCTGGAAACACCATATATTTT
v_gene: TRBV29-1; j_gene: TRBJ2-2; d_gene: NA; abundance: NA; CDR3aa: CSVQERGELFF; CDR3nt: TGCAGCGTCCAGGAGAGGGGGGAGCTGTTTTTT
v_gene: TRBV6-1; j_gene: TRBJ1-4; d_gene: NA; abundance: NA; CDR3aa: CASSESPAQGKLFF; CDR3nt: TGTGCCAGCAGTGAGAGCCCTGCGCAGGGAAAACTGTTTTTT
v_gene: TRBV15; j_gene: TRBJ2-1; d_gene: NA; abundance: NA; CDR3aa: CATSRDRGAGHLDNEQFF; CDR3nt: TGTGCCACCAGCAGAGATCGGGGGGCGGGACATTTGGACAATGAGCAGTTCTTC
v_gene: TRBV10-2; j_gene: TRBJ2-2; d_gene: NA; abundance: NA; CDR3aa: CASRRENTGELFF; CDR3nt: TGCGCCAGCAGGCGGGAGAACACCGGGGAGCTGTTTTTT
v_gene: TRBV10-1; j_gene: TRBJ2-7; d_gene: NA; abundance: NA; CDR3aa: CASSGAGTPYEQYF; CDR3nt: TGCGCCAGCAGTGGCGCAGGGACTCCCTACGAGCAGTACTTC
v_gene: TRBV5-6; j_gene: TRBJ2-3; d_gene: NA; abundance: NA; CDR3aa: CASSLMSSTQYF; CDR3nt: TGTGCCAGCAGCTTAATGTCAAGCACGCAGTATTTT
v_gene: TRBV5-1; j_gene: TRBJ2-7; d_gene: TRBD1; abundance: NA; CDR3aa: CASSPGQGSVEQYF; CDR3nt: TGCGCCAGCAGCCCGGGACAGGGTTCGGTTGAGCAGTACTTC
v_gene: TRBV6-5; j_gene: TRBJ1-1; d_gene: TRBD1; abundance: once; CDR3aa: CASLRLRGITEAFF; CDR3nt: TGTGCCAGCCTTCGCCTCAGGGGGATTACTGAAGCTTTCTTT
v_gene: TRBV28; j_gene: TRBJ2-7; d_gene: TRBD2; abundance: NA; CDR3aa: CASSNYGTSGYEQYF; CDR3nt: TGTGCCAGCAGTAACTACGGGACTAGCGGTTACGAGCAGTACTTC
v_gene: TRBV10-1; j_gene: TRBJ2-3; d_gene: NA; abundance: NA; CDR3aa: CASSDRTPSTDTQYF; CDR3nt: TGCGCCAGCAGTGACAGAACCCCTAGCACAGATACGCAGTATTTT
v_gene: TRBV7-8; j_gene: TRBJ2-2; d_gene: NA; abundance: NA; CDR3aa: CASSLGTGELFF; CDR3nt: TGTGCCAGCAGCCTGGGGACCGGGGAGCTGTTTTTT
v_gene: TRBV15; j_gene: TRBJ2-3; d_gene: NA; abundance: NA; CDR3aa: CATSRGGQSDTQYF; CDR3nt: TGTGCCACCAGCAGAGGAGGACAGTCCGATACGCAGTATTTT
v_gene: TRBV11-2; j_gene: TRBJ2-2; d_gene: NA; abundance: NA; CDR3aa: CASSLFLSGELFF; CDR3nt: TGTGCCAGCAGCTTGTTCCTGTCCGGGGAGCTGTTTTTT
v_gene: TRBV11-2; j_gene: TRBJ2-5; d_gene: TRBD1; abundance: NA; CDR3aa: CASSARTGFDETQYF; CDR3nt: TGTGCCAGCAGCGCGCGGACAGGGTTTGATGAGACCCAGTACTTC
v_gene: TRBV6-1; j_gene: TRBJ2-3; d_gene: TRBD2; abundance: NA; CDR3aa: CASPQREGSTDTQYF; CDR3nt: TGTGCCTCTCCTCAGCGGGAGGGGAGCACAGATACGCAGTATTTT
v_gene: TRBV6-5; j_gene: TRBJ2-3; d_gene: NA; abundance: NA; CDR3aa: CASSYRGRSTDTQYF; CDR3nt: TGTGCCAGCAGTTACCGGGGGAGAAGCACAGATACGCAGTATTTT
v_gene: TRBV19; j_gene: TRBJ1-2; d_gene: NA; abundance: NA; CDR3aa: CASSREPTSNYGYTF; CDR3nt: TGTGCCAGTAGTAGGGAGCCAACGTCTAACTATGGCTACACCTTC
v_gene: TRBV7-8; j_gene: TRBJ2-2; d_gene: NA; abundance: few; CDR3aa: CASSLAGGGELFF; CDR3nt: TGTGCCAGCAGCTTAGCGGGGGGCGGGGAGCTGTTTTTT
v_gene: TRBV9; j_gene: TRBJ2-5; d_gene: NA; abundance: few; CDR3aa: CASSPHLGGQETQYF; CDR3nt: TGTGCCAGCAGCCCCCACCTGGGGGGCCAAGAGACCCAGTACTTC
v_gene: TRBV14; j_gene: TRBJ1-2; d_gene: NA; abundance: few; CDR3aa: CASSLSLSDGYTF; CDR3nt: TGTGCCAGCAGCCTTTCCCTATCGGATGGCTACACCTTC
v_gene: TRBV7-9; j_gene: TRBJ1-1; d_gene: NA; abundance: NA; CDR3aa: CASSAGQLMNTEAFF; CDR3nt: TGTGCCAGCAGCGCTGGACAGCTCATGAACACTGAAGCTTTCTTT
v_gene: TRBV7-9; j_gene: TRBJ2-7; d_gene: NA; abundance: NA; CDR3aa: CASSPMWQGGSYEQYF; CDR3nt: TGTGCCAGCAGCCCAATGTGGCAGGGCGGCTCCTACGAGCAGTACTTC
v_gene: TRBV10-1; j_gene: TRBJ2-5; d_gene: NA; abundance: NA; CDR3aa: CASSESVGVTQYF; CDR3nt: TGCGCCAGCAGTGAGTCGGTGGGAGTGACCCAGTACTTC
v_gene: TRBV4-1; j_gene: TRBJ2-5; d_gene: NA; abundance: NA; CDR3aa: CASSQELRQGRETQYF; CDR3nt: TGCGCCAGCAGCCAAGAATTGAGGCAGGGCCGAGAGACCCAGTACTTC
v_gene: TRBV28; j_gene: TRBJ2-3; d_gene: TRBD2; abundance: few; CDR3aa: CASSSAGGNANTQYF; CDR3nt: TGTGCCAGCAGTTCGGCGGGGGGTAATGCGAATACGCAGTATTTT
v_gene: TRBV7-2; j_gene: TRBJ2-7; d_gene: NA; abundance: NA; CDR3aa: CASSSGIFYEQYF; CDR3nt: TGTGCCAGCAGCTCCGGGATCTTCTACGAGCAGTACTTC
v_gene: TRBV4-1; j_gene: TRBJ1-3; d_gene: NA; abundance: once; CDR3aa: CASSQIQPLGPRSGNTIYF; CDR3nt: TGCGCCAGCAGCCAAATACAGCCTCTGGGGCCCCGCTCTGGAAACACCATATATTTT
v_gene: TRBV15; j_gene: TRBJ2-7; d_gene: NA; abundance: NA; CDR3aa: CATSRYRFNEQYF; CDR3nt: TGTGCCACCAGCAGGTACAGATTCAACGAGCAGTACTTC
v_gene: TRBV27; j_gene: TRBJ2-5; d_gene: TRBD1; abundance: NA; CDR3aa: CASSLNRGEKETQYF; CDR3nt: TGTGCCAGCAGTTTAAACAGGGGGGAAAAAGAGACCCAGTACTTC
v_gene: TRBV29-1; j_gene: TRBJ1-1; d_gene: NA; abundance: NA; CDR3aa: CSANSQGTTEAFF; CDR3nt: TGCAGCGCAAATTCACAGGGAACCACTGAAGCTTTCTTT
v_gene: TRBV6-6; j_gene: TRBJ1-1; d_gene: TRBD1; abundance: NA; CDR3aa: CASSYPRDRGREAFF; CDR3nt: TGTGCCAGCAGTTACCCCCGGGACAGGGGGCGCGAAGCTTTCTTT
v_gene: TRBV7-9; j_gene: TRBJ2-5; d_gene: NA; abundance: NA; CDR3aa: CASSLTTGVQETQYF; CDR3nt: TGTGCCAGCAGCTTAACCACAGGAGTCCAAGAGACCCAGTACTTC
v_gene: TRBV19; j_gene: TRBJ1-1; d_gene: NA; abundance: NA; CDR3aa: CASRETGNTEAFF; CDR3nt: TGTGCCAGTAGGGAGACAGGCAACACTGAAGCTTTCTTT
v_gene: TRBV5-8; j_gene: TRBJ1-5; d_gene: TRBD1; abundance: NA; CDR3aa: CASSTKQGNQPQHF; CDR3nt: TGTGCCAGCAGTACTAAACAGGGGAATCAGCCCCAGCATTTT
v_gene: TRBV7-8; j_gene: TRBJ2-7; d_gene: NA; abundance: medium-sized; CDR3aa: CASSSEPGHISEQYF; CDR3nt: TGTGCCAGCAGCTCTGAACCGGGGCACATATCCGAGCAGTACTTC
v_gene: TRBV6-5; j_gene: TRBJ2-2; d_gene: NA; abundance: NA; CDR3aa: CASSSLWNTGELFF; CDR3nt: TGTGCCAGCAGTTCTTTGTGGAACACCGGGGAGCTGTTTTTT
v_gene: TRBV6-5; j_gene: TRBJ1-2; d_gene: TRBD1; abundance: NA; CDR3aa: CASSQAGQRFYGYTF; CDR3nt: TGTGCCAGCAGTCAGGCGGGACAGAGATTTTATGGCTACACCTTC
v_gene: TRBV9; j_gene: TRBJ2-4; d_gene: TRBD2; abundance: few; CDR3aa: CASSPLVAGAGDIQYF; CDR3nt: TGTGCCAGCAGCCCCCTGGTAGCGGGAGCGGGTGACATTCAGTACTTC
v_gene: TRBV18; j_gene: TRBJ2-1; d_gene: NA; abundance: NA; CDR3aa: CASSLSTALTNDEQFF; CDR3nt: TGTGCCAGCTCACTCAGTACAGCCCTCACCAATGATGAGCAGTTCTTC
v_gene: TRBV7-2; j_gene: TRBJ2-4; d_gene: NA; abundance: NA; CDR3aa: CASSLSPQPGLTKNIQYF; CDR3nt: TGTGCCAGCAGCTTATCCCCTCAGCCAGGCTTGACCAAAAACATTCAGTACTTC
v_gene: TRBV6-1; j_gene: TRBJ1-1; d_gene: TRBD1; abundance: NA; CDR3aa: CASSAGTDTEAFF; CDR3nt: TGTGCCAGCAGTGCCGGGACAGACACTGAAGCTTTCTTT
v_gene: TRBV7-8; j_gene: TRBJ2-5; d_gene: NA; abundance: NA; CDR3aa: CASTGRGFQETQYF; CDR3nt: TGTGCCAGCACGGGAAGGGGGTTTCAAGAGACCCAGTACTTC
v_gene: TRBV30; j_gene: TRBJ2-7; d_gene: NA; abundance: NA; CDR3aa: CAWRRGPYEQYF; CDR3nt: TGTGCCTGGCGGCGGGGCCCCTACGAGCAGTACTTC
v_gene: TRBV4-1; j_gene: TRBJ2-5; d_gene: TRBD2; abundance: few; CDR3aa: CASSMASGGRQETQYF; CDR3nt: TGCGCCAGCAGTATGGCTAGCGGGGGAAGACAAGAGACCCAGTACTTC
v_gene: TRBV19; j_gene: TRBJ1-1; d_gene: TRBD1; abundance: NA; CDR3aa: CASVRDRVNTEAFF; CDR3nt: TGTGCCAGTGTTCGGGACAGGGTGAACACTGAAGCTTTCTTT